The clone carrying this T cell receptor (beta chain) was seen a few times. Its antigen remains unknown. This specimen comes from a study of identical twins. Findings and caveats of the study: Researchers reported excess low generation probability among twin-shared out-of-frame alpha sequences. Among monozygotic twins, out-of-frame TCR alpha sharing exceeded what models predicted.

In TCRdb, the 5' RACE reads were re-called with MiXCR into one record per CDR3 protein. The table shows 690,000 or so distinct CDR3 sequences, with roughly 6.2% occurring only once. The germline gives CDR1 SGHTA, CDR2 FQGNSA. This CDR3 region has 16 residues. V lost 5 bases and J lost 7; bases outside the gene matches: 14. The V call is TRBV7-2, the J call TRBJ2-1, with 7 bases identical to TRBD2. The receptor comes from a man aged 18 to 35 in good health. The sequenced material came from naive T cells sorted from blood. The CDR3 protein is CASSQISGLVRNEQFF. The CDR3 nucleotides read TGTGCCAGCAGCCAAATTTCCGGACTAGTCCGGAATGAGCAGTTCTTC.